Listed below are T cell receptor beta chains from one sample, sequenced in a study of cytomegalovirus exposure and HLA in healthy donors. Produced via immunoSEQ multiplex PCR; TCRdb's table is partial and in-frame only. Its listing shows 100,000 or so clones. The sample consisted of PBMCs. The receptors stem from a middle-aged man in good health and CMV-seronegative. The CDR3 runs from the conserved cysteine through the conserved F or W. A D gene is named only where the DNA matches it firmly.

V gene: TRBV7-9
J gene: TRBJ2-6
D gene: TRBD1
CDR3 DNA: TGTGCCAGCAGCTCTAGGGACAGGAATGGGGCCAACGTCCTGACTTTC
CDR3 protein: CASSSRDRNGANVLTF

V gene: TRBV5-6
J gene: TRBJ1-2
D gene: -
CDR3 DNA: TGTGCCAGCAGCCCACTATCTAGCCGATTATACTATGGCTACACCTTC
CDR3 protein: CASSPLSSRLYYGYTF

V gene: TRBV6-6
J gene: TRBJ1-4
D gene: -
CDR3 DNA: TGTGCCAGCAGTCGTGACGGGAATGAAAAACTGTTTTTT
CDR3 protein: CASSRDGNEKLFF

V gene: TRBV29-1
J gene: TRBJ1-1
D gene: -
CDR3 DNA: TGCAGCGTTGAAAGGGGCGCGTTTGAAGCTTTCTTT
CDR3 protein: CSVERGAFEAFF

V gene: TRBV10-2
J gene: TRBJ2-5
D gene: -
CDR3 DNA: TGCGCCAGCAGAGGCGTCTCGGGAGAATCGGAGACCCAGTACTTC
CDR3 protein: CASRGVSGESETQYF

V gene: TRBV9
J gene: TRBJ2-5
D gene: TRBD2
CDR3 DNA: TGTGCCAGCAGCGTAGGAGCGGGAGGCGGGTTGCGAGAGACCCAGTACTTC
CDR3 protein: CASSVGAGGGLRETQYF

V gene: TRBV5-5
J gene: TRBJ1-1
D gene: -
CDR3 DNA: TGTGCCAGCAGCTTGGGCGGGGAGGCGATCACTGAAGCTTTCTTT
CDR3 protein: CASSLGGEAITEAFF

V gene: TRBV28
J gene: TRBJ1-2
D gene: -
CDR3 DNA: TGTGCCAGCAGTCCAGGGACAACTAACTATGGCTACACCTTC
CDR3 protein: CASSPGTTNYGYTF

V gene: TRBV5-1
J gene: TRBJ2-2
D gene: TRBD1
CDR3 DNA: TGCGCCAGCAACCCCTTACCGGGACAGGGGGCCGGGGAGCTGTTTTTT
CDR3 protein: CASNPLPGQGAGELFF

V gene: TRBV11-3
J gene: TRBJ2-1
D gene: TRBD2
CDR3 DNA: TGTGCCAGCAGCCGGACTAGCGGGGGGAGCTGGGAGCAGTTCTTC
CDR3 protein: CASSRTSGGSWEQFF

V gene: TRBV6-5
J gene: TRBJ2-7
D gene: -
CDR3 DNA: TGTGCCAGCAGTATAGGCAGGGGCTCCTACGAGCAGTACTTC
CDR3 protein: CASSIGRGSYEQYF

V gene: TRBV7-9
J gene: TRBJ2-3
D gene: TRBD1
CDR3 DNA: TGTGCCAGCAGCACACTGGGACAGAGCACAGATACGCAGTATTTT
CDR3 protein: CASSTLGQSTDTQYF

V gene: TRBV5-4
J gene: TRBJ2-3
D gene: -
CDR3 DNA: TGTGCCAGCAGCCCCGGGGTTCCCAGCACAGATACGCAGTATTTT
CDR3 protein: CASSPGVPSTDTQYF

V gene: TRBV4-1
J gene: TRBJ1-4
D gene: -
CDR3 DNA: TGCGCCAGCAGCCAATCGGGACTGATTAATGAAAAACTGTTTTTT
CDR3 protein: CASSQSGLINEKLFF

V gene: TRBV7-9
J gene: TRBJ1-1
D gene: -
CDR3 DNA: TGTGCCAGCAGGGGGCCAGGGAACATGAACACTGAAGCTTTCTTT
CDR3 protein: CASRGPGNMNTEAFF

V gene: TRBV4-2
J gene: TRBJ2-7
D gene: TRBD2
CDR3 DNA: TGTGCCAGCAGCCAAGTTGACGGGAGGGCGGTCTACGAGCAGTACTTC
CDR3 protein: CASSQVDGRAVYEQYF

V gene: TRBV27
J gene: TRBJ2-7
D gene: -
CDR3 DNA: TGTGCCAGCAGTTTAAAGGACAGCTCCCTGTACGAGCAGTACTTC
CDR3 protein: CASSLKDSSLYEQYF

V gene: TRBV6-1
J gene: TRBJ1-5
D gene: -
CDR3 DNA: TGTGCCAGCGCGACAGGTTTAGTCAATCAGCCCCAGCATTTT
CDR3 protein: CASATGLVNQPQHF

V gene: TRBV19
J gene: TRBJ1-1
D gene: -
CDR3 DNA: TGTGCCAGTAATCCACAGGGCCCCCCCACTGAAGCTTTCTTT
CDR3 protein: CASNPQGPPTEAFF

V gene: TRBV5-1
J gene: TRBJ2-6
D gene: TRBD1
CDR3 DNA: TGCGCCAGCAGCCCGGGACAGAGCTCTGGGGCCAACGTCCTGACTTTC
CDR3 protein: CASSPGQSSGANVLTF

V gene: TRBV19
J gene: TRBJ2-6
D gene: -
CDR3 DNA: TGTGCCAGTAGTATAGTTCAGGGGATTCAGGCCAACGTCCTGACTTTC
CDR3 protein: CASSIVQGIQANVLTF

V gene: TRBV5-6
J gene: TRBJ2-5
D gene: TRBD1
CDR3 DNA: TGTGCCAGCAGCCGCCAGGGACAGGGCTTGGAGACCCAGTACTTC
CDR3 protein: CASSRQGQGLETQYF

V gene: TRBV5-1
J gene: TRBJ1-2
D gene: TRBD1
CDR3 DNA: TGCGCCAGCAGCTTGGAGGGACAGGGGGCTCAAGGCTACACCTTC
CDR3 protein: CASSLEGQGAQGYTF

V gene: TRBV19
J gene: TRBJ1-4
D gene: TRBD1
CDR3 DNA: TGTGCCAGCCACAGGGGGCGTGAAAAACTGTTTTTT
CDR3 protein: CASHRGREKLFF

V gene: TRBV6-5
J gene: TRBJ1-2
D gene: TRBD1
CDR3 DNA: TGTGCCAGCAGTTACCGGACAGGGGTTTACTATGGCTACACCTTC
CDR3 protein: CASSYRTGVYYGYTF

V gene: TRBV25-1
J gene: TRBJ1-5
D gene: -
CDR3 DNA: TGTGCCAGCAGTGCCGGGACAAGGGGGAATCAGCCCCAGCATTTT
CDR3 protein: CASSAGTRGNQPQHF

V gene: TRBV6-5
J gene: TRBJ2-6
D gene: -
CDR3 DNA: TGTGCCAGCAGTTACGGGCTTCCAGGGGCCAACGTCCTGACTTTC
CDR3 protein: CASSYGLPGANVLTF

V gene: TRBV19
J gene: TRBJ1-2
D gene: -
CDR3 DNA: TGTGCCAGTAGTGGCCACGGGGGGTATGGCTACACCTTC
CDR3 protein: CASSGHGGYGYTF

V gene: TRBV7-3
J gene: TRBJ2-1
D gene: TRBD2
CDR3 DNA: TGTGCCAGCAGCTCCAGTGCGGGAGGAAGGTATGAGCAGTTCTTC
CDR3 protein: CASSSSAGGRYEQFF

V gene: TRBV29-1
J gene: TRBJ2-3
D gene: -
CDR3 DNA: TGCAGCGTTGAAGGGCGGGAAGGCACAGATACGCAGTATTTT
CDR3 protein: CSVEGREGTDTQYF

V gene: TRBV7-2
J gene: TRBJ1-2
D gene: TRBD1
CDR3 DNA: TGTGCCAGCAGCCGAACAGGGGTGCAGTATGGCTACACCTTC
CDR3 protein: CASSRTGVQYGYTF

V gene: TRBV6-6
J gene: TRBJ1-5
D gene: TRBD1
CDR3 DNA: TGTGCCAGCATAGGGGACAGTTATCAGCCCCAGCATTTT
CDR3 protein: CASIGDSYQPQHF

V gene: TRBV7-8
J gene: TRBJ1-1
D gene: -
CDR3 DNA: TGTGCCAGCAGCCGACAGAAGGGCCAGGCCAGTTGGGGCACTGAAGCTTTCTTT
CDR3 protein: CASSRQKGQASWGTEAFF

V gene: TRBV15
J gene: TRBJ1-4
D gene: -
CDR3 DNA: TGTGCCACCAGCTCAGGGGTCGCCTTTGAAAAACTGTTTTTT
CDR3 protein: CATSSGVAFEKLFF

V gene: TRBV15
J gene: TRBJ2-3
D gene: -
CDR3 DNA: TGTGCCACCAGCAAGGGGTTCAGCACAGATACGCAGTATTTT
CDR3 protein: CATSKGFSTDTQYF

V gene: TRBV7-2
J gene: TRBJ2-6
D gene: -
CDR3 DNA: TGTGCCAGCAGCTTAGTGCGGGCCTCTGGGGCCAACGTCCTGACTTTC
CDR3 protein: CASSLVRASGANVLTF

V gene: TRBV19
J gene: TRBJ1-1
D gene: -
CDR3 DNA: TGTGCCAGTAGTATAACCCCGGGGGGGGGCACTGAAGCTTTCTTT
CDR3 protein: CASSITPGGGTEAFF

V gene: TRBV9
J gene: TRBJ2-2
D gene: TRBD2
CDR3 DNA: TGTGCCAGCAGCGTAAACCGGGGGGTTGCGAACACCGGGGAGCTGTTTTTT
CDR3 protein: CASSVNRGVANTGELFF

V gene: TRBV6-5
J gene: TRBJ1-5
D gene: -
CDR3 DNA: TGTGCCAGCAGTTACGAGTATAGCAATCAGCCCCAGCATTTT
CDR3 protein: CASSYEYSNQPQHF

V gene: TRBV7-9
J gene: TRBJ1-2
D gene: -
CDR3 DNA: TGTGCCAGCAGCTTAAAGGGAGTAGGCTACACCTTC
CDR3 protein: CASSLKGVGYTF

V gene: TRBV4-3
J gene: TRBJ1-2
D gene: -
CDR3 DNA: TGCGCCAGCAGGGAACAGGGAGGGGGCTACACCTTC
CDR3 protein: CASREQGGGYTF

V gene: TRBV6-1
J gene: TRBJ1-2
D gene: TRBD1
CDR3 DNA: TGTGCCAGCAGGGGACAGGGGCTTTTTGGCTACACCTTC
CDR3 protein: CASRGQGLFGYTF

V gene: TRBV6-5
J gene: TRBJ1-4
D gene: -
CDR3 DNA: TGTGCCAGCAGTTACGTCTCCGGGGGGCCGGGGGAAAAACTGTTTTTT
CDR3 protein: CASSYVSGGPGEKLFF

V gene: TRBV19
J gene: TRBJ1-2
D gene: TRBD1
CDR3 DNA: TGTGCCAGTAGTATGGACAGGGGGACGGAAAGAGGCGGCTACACCTTC
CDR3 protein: CASSMDRGTERGGYTF

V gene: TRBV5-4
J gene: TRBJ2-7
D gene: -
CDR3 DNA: TGTGCCAGCAATCGGGACTCGTCCTACGAGCAGTACTTC
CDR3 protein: CASNRDSSYEQYF

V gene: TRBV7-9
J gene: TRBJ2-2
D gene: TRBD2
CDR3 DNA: TGTGCCAGCAGCTTCTCCAGGGCGGGGGGCTACACCGGGGAGCTGTTTTTT
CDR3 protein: CASSFSRAGGYTGELFF

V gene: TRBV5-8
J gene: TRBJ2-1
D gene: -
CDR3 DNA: TGTGCCAGCAGCTTGGTGCTCGGTTATGAGCAGTTCTTC
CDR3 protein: CASSLVLGYEQFF

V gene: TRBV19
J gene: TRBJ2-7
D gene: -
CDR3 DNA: TGTGCCAGTAGTATAGCGGGGAAGAACTACGAGCAGTACTTC
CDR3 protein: CASSIAGKNYEQYF

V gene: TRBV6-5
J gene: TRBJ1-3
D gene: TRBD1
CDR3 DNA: TGTGCCAGCAGGACAGGGGCAAGTGGAAACACCATATATTTT
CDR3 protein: CASRTGASGNTIYF

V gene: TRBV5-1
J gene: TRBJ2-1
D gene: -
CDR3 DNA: TGCGCCAGCAGCCCCGGGACTTTTTACAATGAGCAGTTCTTC
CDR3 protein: CASSPGTFYNEQFF

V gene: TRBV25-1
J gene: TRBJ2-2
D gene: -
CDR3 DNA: TGTGCCAGCAGTGATTTAGGGGTAGCTTCGACTGGGGAGCTGTTTTTT
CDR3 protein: CASSDLGVASTGELFF

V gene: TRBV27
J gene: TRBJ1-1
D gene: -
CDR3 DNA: TGTGCCAGCAGTTTATATTTAAACACTGAAGCTTTCTTT
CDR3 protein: CASSLYLNTEAFF

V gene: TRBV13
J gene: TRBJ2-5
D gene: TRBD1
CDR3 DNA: TGTGCCAGCAGCTTGTGGACAGGGCAAGAGACCCAGTACTTC
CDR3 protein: CASSLWTGQETQYF

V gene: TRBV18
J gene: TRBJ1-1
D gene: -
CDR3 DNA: TGTGCCAGCTCAATTACAGGGACGAACACTGAAGCTTTCTTT
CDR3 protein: CASSITGTNTEAFF

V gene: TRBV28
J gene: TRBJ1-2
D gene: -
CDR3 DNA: TGTGCCAGCAGTTTAGGCGGGGGCTATGGCTACACCTTC
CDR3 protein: CASSLGGGYGYTF

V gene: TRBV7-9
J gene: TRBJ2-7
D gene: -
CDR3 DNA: TGTGCCAGCAGCCATCTCGGAGAATACGAGCAGTACTTC
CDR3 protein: CASSHLGEYEQYF

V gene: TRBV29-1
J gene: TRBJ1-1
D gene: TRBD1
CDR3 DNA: TGCAGCCTAACCGGACAGGATTCGACTGAAGCTTTCTTT
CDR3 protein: CSLTGQDSTEAFF